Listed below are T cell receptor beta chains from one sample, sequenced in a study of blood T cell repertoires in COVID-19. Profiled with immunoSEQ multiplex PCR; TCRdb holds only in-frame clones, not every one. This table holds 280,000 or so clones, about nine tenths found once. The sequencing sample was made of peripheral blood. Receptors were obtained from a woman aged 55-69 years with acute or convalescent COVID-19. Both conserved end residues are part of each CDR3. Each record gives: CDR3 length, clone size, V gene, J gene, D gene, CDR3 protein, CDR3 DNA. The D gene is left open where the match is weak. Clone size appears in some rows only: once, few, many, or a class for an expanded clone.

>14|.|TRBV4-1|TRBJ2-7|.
CASSPRDWAYEQYF
TGCGCCAGCAGCCCTCGAGACTGGGCCTACGAGCAGTACTTC
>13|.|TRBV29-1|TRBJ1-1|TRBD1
CSVEGQQNTEAFF
TGCAGCGTTGAGGGACAGCAGAACACTGAAGCTTTCTTT
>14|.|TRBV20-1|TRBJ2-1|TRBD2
CSASLQRGGREQFF
TGCAGTGCTAGTCTCCAGCGGGGGGGCCGTGAGCAGTTCTTC
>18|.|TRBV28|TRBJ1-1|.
CASSPSGMGGHLDTEAFF
TGTGCCAGCAGCCCATCGGGCATGGGAGGGCATCTTGACACTGAAGCTTTCTTT
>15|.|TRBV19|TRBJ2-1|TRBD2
CASSIEIAGAEEQFF
TGTGCCAGTAGTATAGAAATAGCGGGAGCCGAAGAGCAGTTCTTC
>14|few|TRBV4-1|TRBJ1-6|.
CASSQESINSPLHF
TGCGCCAGCAGCCAAGAGTCCATTAATTCACCCCTCCACTTT
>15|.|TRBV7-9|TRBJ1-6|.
CASSLDGGSDSPLHF
TGTGCCAGCAGCTTAGATGGAGGGAGTGATTCACCCCTCCACTTT
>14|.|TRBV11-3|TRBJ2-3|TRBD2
CASSSGLATDTQYF
TGTGCCAGCAGCTCGGGACTAGCCACAGATACGCAGTATTTT
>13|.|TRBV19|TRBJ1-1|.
CASSLEPRTEAFF
TGTGCCAGTAGTCTCGAACCTAGGACTGAAGCTTTCTTT
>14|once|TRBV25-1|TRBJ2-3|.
CASSPLAITDTQYF
TGTGCCAGCAGTCCTCTAGCAATCACAGATACGCAGTATTTT
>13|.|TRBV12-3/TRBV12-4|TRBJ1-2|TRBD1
CASSPDRGYGYTF
TGTGCCAGCAGTCCGGACAGGGGCTATGGCTACACCTTC
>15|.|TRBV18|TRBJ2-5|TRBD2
CASSPGLAGGETQYF
TGTGCCAGCTCACCTGGACTAGCGGGAGGAGAGACCCAGTACTTC
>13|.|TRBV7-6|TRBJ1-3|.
CASSMFSGNTIYF
TGTGCCAGCTCTATGTTCTCTGGAAACACCATATATTTT
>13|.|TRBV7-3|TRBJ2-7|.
CASSPQGGYEQYF
TGTGCCAGCAGCCCACAGGGAGGGTACGAGCAGTACTTC
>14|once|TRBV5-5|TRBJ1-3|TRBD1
CASTRQGSGNTIYF
TGTGCCAGCACCCGACAGGGTTCTGGAAACACCATATATTTT
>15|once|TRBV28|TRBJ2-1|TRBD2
CASSPGLAGYNEQFF
TGTGCCAGCAGCCCAGGACTAGCGGGATACAATGAGCAGTTCTTC
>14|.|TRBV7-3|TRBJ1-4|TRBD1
CASSLTGGDEKLFF
TGTGCCAGCAGCTTAACAGGGGGCGATGAAAAACTGTTTTTT
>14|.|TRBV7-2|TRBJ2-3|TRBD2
CASSTSGRRDTQYF
TGTGCCAGCAGCACTAGCGGGAGGCGGGATACGCAGTATTTT
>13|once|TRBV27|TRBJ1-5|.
CASRGHSNQPQHF
TGTGCCAGCAGGGGACATAGCAATCAGCCCCAGCATTTT
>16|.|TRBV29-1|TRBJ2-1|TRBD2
CSVEDLWPSGRNEQFF
TGCAGCGTTGAAGATCTATGGCCTAGCGGGAGGAATGAGCAGTTCTTC
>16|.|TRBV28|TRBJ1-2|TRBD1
CASSLGQGSPNYGYTF
TGTGCCAGCAGTTTAGGACAGGGGTCCCCGAACTATGGCTACACCTTC
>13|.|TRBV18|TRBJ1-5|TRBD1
CASGQGMDQPQHF
TGTGCCAGCGGACAGGGAATGGATCAGCCCCAGCATTTT
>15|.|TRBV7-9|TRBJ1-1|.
CASSRGATQNTEAFF
TGTGCCAGCAGCCGTGGGGCAACTCAGAACACTGAAGCTTTCTTT
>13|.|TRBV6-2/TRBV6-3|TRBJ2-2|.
CASTPLAVGELFF
TGTGCCAGCACCCCACTAGCAGTCGGGGAGCTGTTTTTT
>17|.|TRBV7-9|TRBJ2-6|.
CASSPPDSLSGANVLTF
TGTGCCAGCAGCCCTCCGGACAGCCTATCTGGGGCCAACGTCCTGACTTTC
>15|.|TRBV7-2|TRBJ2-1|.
CASSPAALDTNEQFF
TGTGCCAGCAGCCCAGCCGCCCTAGATACCAATGAGCAGTTCTTC
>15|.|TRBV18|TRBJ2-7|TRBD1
CASSPDRDRSYEQYF
TGTGCCAGCTCGCCCGACCGGGACAGATCCTACGAGCAGTACTTC
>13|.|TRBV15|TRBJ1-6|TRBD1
CATGQGLDSPLHF
TGTGCCACGGGACAGGGCTTAGATTCACCCCTCCACTTT
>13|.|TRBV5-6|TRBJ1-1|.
CASSSVGNTEAFF
TGTGCCAGCAGCTCGGTCGGGAACACTGAAGCTTTCTTT
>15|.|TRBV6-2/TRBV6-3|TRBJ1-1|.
CASSPPTDMNTEAFF
TGTGCCAGCAGTCCCCCGACAGATATGAACACTGAAGCTTTCTTT
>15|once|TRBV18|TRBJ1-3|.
CASSPVQGSGNTIYF
TGTGCCAGCTCACCAGTACAGGGCTCTGGAAACACCATATATTTT
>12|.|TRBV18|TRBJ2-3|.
CASSPAAGTQYF
TGTGCCAGCTCACCAGCGGCTGGTACGCAGTATTTT
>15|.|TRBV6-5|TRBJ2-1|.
CASSYGSGPRGCEFF
TGTGCCAGCAGTTACGGGAGCGGGCCCCGGGGTTGCGAGTTCTTC
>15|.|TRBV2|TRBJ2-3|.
CASSEAGRVTDTQYF
TGTGCCAGCAGTGAAGCTGGCAGGGTCACAGATACGCAGTATTTT
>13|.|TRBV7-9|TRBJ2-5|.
CASSRTETETQYF
TGTGCCAGCAGCAGGACAGAGACTGAGACCCAGTACTTC
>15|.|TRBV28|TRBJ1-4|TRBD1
CASSPGGRTNEKLFF
TGTGCCAGCAGCCCAGGGGGGCGTACTAATGAAAAACTGTTTTTT
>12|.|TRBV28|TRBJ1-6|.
CASSPISRALHF
TGTGCCAGCAGTCCGATAAGCAGGGCCCTCCACTTT
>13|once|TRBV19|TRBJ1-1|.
CASRPPTLTEAFF
TGTGCCAGTAGGCCTCCAACATTAACTGAAGCTTTCTTT
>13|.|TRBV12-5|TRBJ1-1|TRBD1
CASGKGAGTEAFF
TGTGCTAGTGGCAAGGGGGCGGGGACTGAAGCTTTCTTT
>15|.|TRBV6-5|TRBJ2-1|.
CASNHNRVGDNEQFF
TGTGCCAGCAATCATAACAGGGTAGGGGACAATGAGCAGTTCTTC
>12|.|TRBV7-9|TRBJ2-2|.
CASSFTAGELFF
TGTGCCAGCAGCTTTACTGCCGGGGAGCTGTTTTTT
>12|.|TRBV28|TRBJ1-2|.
CASSLGGLRYTF
TGTGCCAGCAGTTTGGGAGGGTTACGCTACACCTTC
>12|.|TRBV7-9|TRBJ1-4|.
CASLSPGEKLFF
TGTGCCAGCCTTTCCCCGGGGGAAAAACTGTTTTTT
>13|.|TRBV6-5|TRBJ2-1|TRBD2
CASSWTRGNEQFF
TGTGCCAGCAGTTGGACTAGGGGCAATGAGCAGTTCTTC
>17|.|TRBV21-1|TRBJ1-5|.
CASSPAQGAYRNQPQHF
TGTGCCAGCAGCCCCGCACAGGGGGCTTATCGCAATCAGCCCCAGCATTTT
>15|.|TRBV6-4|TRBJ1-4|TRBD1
CASSPQGTANEKLFF
TGTGCCAGCAGTCCCCAAGGGACAGCTAATGAAAAACTGTTTTTT